The entry below gives a single T cell receptor (beta chain) sequence along with its context. This sample was included in a study of blood T cell repertoires in COVID-19. Overall study: Donors in the United States, Italy and Spain gave samples during acute or convalescent COVID-19.

The V gene end was trimmed by 4 bases and the J gene end by 1 base; junction bases not matched to a gene: 10. The CDR3 length is 16 residues. Germline CDR1 is SGHRS and CDR2 is YFSETQ. Sequencing used immunoSEQ multiplex PCR; TCRdb keeps in-frame clones, though not all of them. The sample consists of about 470,000 clones, around 90% of them appearing once. The sequenced sample was PBMCs or T cells enriched from blood (not recorded which). The receptor's source is a woman aged 18-29 years who had recovered from COVID-19. This rearrangement joins TRBV5-1 to TRBJ1-1; 7 bases are shared with TRBD1. In nucleotides, the CDR3 is TGCGCCAGCAGCCCACGAACCGGGACAGAGAACACTGAAGCTTTCTTT. It codes for CASSPRTGTENTEAFF.